The 9 T cell receptor beta chains in this list originate from one sample, sequenced in a study of CD8 T cells in ankylosing spondylitis. Study observations and caveats: What seemed typical of ankylosing spondylitis blood was a TCR beta motif built from eight highly homologous variants.

MiXCR, applied by TCRdb to the 5' RACE reads, yields one record per CDR3 protein. This table has 350,000 to 450,000 distinct CDR3 sequences, roughly 26% appearing once. The antigens for these receptors are not known. Sequenced material: blood, either unsorted or a sorted T cell fraction (not recorded which). The receptors originated from a male donor with ankylosing spondylitis.

This clonotype was seen a handful of times. This rearrangement joins TRBV7-9 to TRBJ1-5; possible D gene TRBD1, 5 bases. The germline V gene has CDR1 SEHNR and CDR2 FQNEAQ (reference sequence). The CDR3 sequence is 14 residues long. Trimming took off 2 bases at V and 5 bases at J, with 10 bases between the two ends. The CDR3 DNA reads TGTGCCAGCAGCTTATTCGGGGCGGATCAGCCCCAGCATTTT. Its translation: CASSLFGADQPQHF.

The chain couples TRBV20-1 to TRBJ1-5, with D perhaps TRBD1 (5 bases). The CDR3 contains 14 residues. Trimming shortened V by 0 bases and J by 2 bases, and 8 bases separated the two germline ends. Germline CDR1 is DFQATT and CDR2 is SNEGSKA (reference sequence). The CDR3 nucleotides are TGCAGTGCTAGAGATCGCAGGGGCAATCAGCCCCAGCATTTT. It encodes CSARDRRGNQPQHF.

This clonotype occurred a few times. The chain has TRBV20-1 and TRBJ1-2; no firm D call. Germline-derived CDR1 and CDR2 are DFQATT and SNEGSKA (reference sequence). V was cut by 1 base and J by 4 bases, with 10 bases left in between. There are 13 residues in the CDR3. CDR3 sequence reads: CSARVGGSYGYTF. In DNA form, the CDR3 reads TGCAGTGCTAGAGTCGGTGGTTCCTATGGCTACACCTTC.

This clonotype was recorded many times. The chain uses TRBV3-1 and TRBJ2-7; D is uncertain. CDR1 and CDR2 from the germline V gene are LGHDT and YNNKEL (reference sequence). The CDR3 contains 13 residues. V was pared by 4 bases and J by 4 bases, with 11 bases between. DNA of the CDR3: TGTGCCAGCAGCCCCCGGGTGGGATACGAGCAGTACTTC. Residues: CASSPRVGYEQYF.

The chain employs TRBV3-1 and TRBJ1-1, with 7 bases lining up with TRBD1. This CDR3 contains 12 residues. The V gene end was trimmed by 4 bases and the J gene end by 10 bases; junction bases not matched to a gene: 6. The V gene's germline CDR1 is LGHDT and CDR2 YNNKEL (reference sequence). In DNA form, the CDR3 reads TGTGCCAGCAGCCTCCAGGGGGTCGGAGCTTTCTTT. Translating it yields CASSLQGVGAFF.

The CDR3 is CSARDWRGTSGYNEQFF. CDR3 nucleotide sequence: TGCAGTGCTAGAGATTGGAGAGGGACTAGCGGGTACAATGAGCAGTTCTTC. This chain uses TRBV20-1 with TRBJ2-1; 12 bases match TRBD2. The germline V gene encodes CDR1 DFQATT and CDR2 SNEGSKA (reference sequence). V lost 0 bases, J lost 4 bases, and 7 bases stayed unmatched. The CDR3 consists of 17 residues.

This clonotype turned up a few times. The chain combines TRBV20-1 with TRBJ2-1; TRBD1 agrees at 7 bases. CDR3 length: 14 residues. V lost 6 bases, J lost 7 bases, and 12 bases stayed unmatched. CDR1 DFQATT and CDR2 SNEGSKA come from the germline V gene (reference sequence). This CDR3 is CSAPTGLNTNEQFF. CDR3 sequence (DNA): TGCAGTGCCCCGACAGGGTTGAATACGAATGAGCAGTTCTTC.

The sample holds a few counts of this clonotype. J is TRBJ1-2 and V is TRBV10-3; no firm D call. The CDR3 is 15 amino acids. Germline V lookup: CDR1 ENHRY, CDR2 SYGVKD. Deletions cut 3 bases from V and 0 bases from J, with 11 bases between. CDR3 sequence (DNA): TGTGCCATCAGTGACTCAGCTGCTCCTAACTATGGCTACACCTTC. Encoded protein: CAISDSAAPNYGYTF.

The chain links TRBV25-1 to TRBJ2-5; maybe TRBD1 (5 bases). CDR3 length equals 16 residues. Germline V lookup: CDR1 MGHDK, CDR2 SYGVNS. Trimming cost V 2 bases and J 4 bases, with 17 bases left between them. The CDR3 is CASSELGALVGETQYF. The CDR3 DNA follows: TGTGCCAGCAGTGAACTAGGGGCCCTGGTCGGAGAGACCCAGTACTTC. Based on the CDR3 plus reference TRBV25-1 and TRBJ2-5, the full variable domain is EADIYQTPRYLVIGTGKKITLECSQTMGHDKMYWYQQDPGMELHLIHYSYGVNSTEKGDLSSESTVSRIRTEHFPLTLESARPSHTSQYLCASSELGALVGETQYFGPGTRLLVL.